Listed here are 18 T cell receptor beta chains from one sample, sequenced in a study of shared clonotypes between healthy human individuals. Libraries were prepared by immunoSEQ multiplex PCR; TCRdb keeps only in-frame clonotypes and omits some of them. The sample has about 1.1 million clones; approximately 80% are singletons. Material for sequencing was memory CD4+ T cells from PBMCs. Subset denoted: CD45RA-negative fraction. Every receptor here comes from a man aged 18-30 years in good health. Some clones in this sample may be carry-over from other donors' samples.

This clone has more than one count but fewer than ten. A much larger clone lies a single base off, so this may be a read error. Other DNA sequences within the sample encode an identical CDR3. The genes are TRBV6-6 and TRBJ1-6; D unclear. The V gene lost 2 bases and the J gene lost 9 bases, with 11 bases spanning the gap. CDR1 MNHNY and CDR2 SVGAGI come from the germline V gene (reference sequence). The CDR3 has 14 amino acids. CDR3: CASSYEAGGSPLHF. The CDR3 bases are TGTGCCAGCAGTTACGAGGCGGGCGGTTCACCCCTCCACTTT.

This chain uses TRBV7-2 with TRBJ2-5; the D is unclear. Trimming took off 0 bases at V and 5 bases at J, with 7 bases between the two ends. The CDR3 sequence is 13 residues long. CDR1 is SGHTA, CDR2 FQGNSA, per germline. This chain's CDR3 is CASSLARSETQYF. The CDR3 DNA reads as TGTGCCAGCAGCTTAGCTAGGTCTGAGACCCAGTACTTC. Drawing the rest from reference TRBV7-2 and TRBJ2-5, the complete variable domain is GAGVSQSPSNKVTEKGKDVELRCDPISGHTALYWYRQSLGQGLEFLIYFQGNSAPDKSGLPSDRFSAERTGGSVSTLTIQRTQQEDSAVYLCASSLARSETQYFGPGTRLLVL.

The chain uses TRBV11-2 and TRBJ2-3, with 10 bases lining up with TRBD2. The germline CDR1 and CDR2 sequences are SGHAT and FQNNGV. V shed 0 bases, J shed 3 bases, and the junction held 9 bases outside the gene matches. The CDR3 sequence is 18 residues long. The CDR3 protein is CASSLDVGLTSGTDTQYF. The CDR3, as DNA: TGTGCCAGCAGCTTAGATGTGGGTTTGACTAGCGGGACAGATACGCAGTATTTT. The full variable domain, its missing parts supplied by reference TRBV11-2 and TRBJ2-3, is EAGVAQSPRYKIIEKRQSVAFWCNPISGHATLYWYQQILGQGPKLLIQFQNNGVVDDSQLPKDRFSAERLKGVDSTLKIQPAKLEDSAVYLCASSLDVGLTSGTDTQYFGPGTRLTVL.

The V and J genes are TRBV5-5 and TRBJ1-5; weak D call: TRBD1 (6 bases). The CDR3 runs to 14 residues. Between the trimmed V and J ends, which lost 0 bases and 8 bases, there was a span of 12 bases. The germline CDR1 and CDR2 sequences are SGHKS and YYEKEE (reference sequence). The CDR3 nucleotides are TGTGCCAGCAGCTTGGAGGCAGGGGCAAAGCCCCAGCATTTT. Protein product: CASSLEAGAKPQHF.

This chain links TRBV4-1 with TRBJ2-1, with 8 bases identical to TRBD2. The J segment lost 8 bases and the V segment lost 1 base, leaving 7 bases of the junction unmatched. Germline CDR1 and CDR2: MGHRA and YSYEKL. The CDR3 totals 15 residues. The DNA for the CDR3 is TGCGCCAGCAGCCAAGTAACTAGCGGATCACATGAGCAGTTCTTC. Translated, it gives CASSQVTSGSHEQFF.

This clone was recorded only once. Other DNA sequences within the sample encode an identical CDR3. The rearrangement joins TRBV5-1 to TRBJ2-3, with a tentative D call TRBD1 (5 bases). V was pared by 1 base and J by 1 base, with 10 bases between. The germline V gene has CDR1 SGHRS and CDR2 YFSETQ. CDR3 length: 15 amino acids. The CDR3 reads CASSLQGGRTDTQYF. CDR3 DNA sequence: TGCGCCAGCAGCTTGCAGGGCGGACGCACAGATACGCAGTATTTT.

There are a few counts of this clone. This chain connects TRBV11-2 to TRBJ2-2; D is perhaps TRBD2 (7 bases). CDR3 length: 18 residues. The V and J ends lost 3 bases and 4 bases respectively, with 21 bases between them. Germline-derived CDR1 and CDR2 are SGHAT and FQNNGV. The CDR3 loop is CASSLGGGGTGPTGELFF. The CDR3, as DNA: TGTGCCAGCAGCTTGGGAGGCGGGGGAACAGGGCCCACCGGGGAGCTGTTTTTT.

V gene TRBV2 combines with J gene TRBJ1-2; D is possibly TRBD1 (5 bases). The CDR3 runs 13 residues. Trimming took off 5 bases at V and 4 bases at J, with 11 bases between the two ends. Per the germline V gene, CDR1 is SNHLY and CDR2 is FYNNEI. The CDR3 spells CASSSDSFYGYTF. The CDR3 DNA reads as TGTGCCAGCAGTTCTGACAGTTTCTATGGCTACACCTTC. The full variable domain, its missing parts supplied by reference TRBV2 and TRBJ1-2, is EPEVTQTPSHQVTQMGQEVILRCVPISNHLYFYWYRQILGQKVEFLVSFYNNEISEKSEIFDDQFSVERPDGSNFTLKIRSTKLEDSAMYFCASSSDSFYGYTFGSGTRLTVV.

V gene TRBV29-1 combines with J gene TRBJ1-1, with 8 nucleotides matching TRBD1. Germline CDR1 reads SQVTM; CDR2 reads ANQGSEA. V trimming: 5 bases; J trimming: 4 bases; junction bases outside the gene matches: 3. The CDR3 length is 12 residues. The CDR3 is CSVRTGFTEAFF. The DNA of the CDR3 is TGCAGCGTTAGGACAGGGTTCACTGAAGCTTTCTTT.

As for this clone: This likely comes from a read error, as the CDR3 has no conserved phenylalanine or tryptophan at its end. The chain combines TRBV30 with TRBJ1-3; D is perhaps TRBD1 (5 bases). The germline gives CDR1 GTSNPN, CDR2 SVGIG (reference sequence). CDR3 size: 15 residues. The CDR3 nucleotides read TGTGCCCGGAGTGTGGGAGGGGCTACTGGAAACACCATATATTCT. It is translated as CARSVGGATGNTIYS.

V usage is TRBV10-3 and J usage is TRBJ2-1, with 15 bases matching TRBD2. The CDR3 is made up of 19 amino acids. Per germline, CDR1 ENHRY and CDR2 SYGVKD. V shed 1 base and J 9 bases; nucleotides not matched to a gene: 13. The CDR3 coding sequence is TGTGCCATCAGTGAGTATCCTGCTGATAGGGGACTAGCGGGAGGTGAGCAGTTCTTC. Translating gives CAISEYPADRGLAGGEQFF.

Ten or more counts support this clone. Different DNA sequences within this sample yield the same CDR3. V is TRBV9 and J is TRBJ1-1, with D perhaps TRBD1 (5 bases). CDR3 size: 14 residues. Germline CDR1 is SGDLS and CDR2 is YYNGEE. The V gene lost 0 bases and the J gene lost 4 bases, with 10 bases spanning the gap. The chain's CDR3 is CASSVGPGGTEAFF. Here the CDR3 DNA reads TGTGCCAGCAGCGTAGGTCCCGGGGGCACTGAAGCTTTCTTT.

The J gene is TRBJ1-2, the V gene TRBV4-1; tentative D call: TRBD1 (6 bases). Germline loops: CDR1 MGHRA, CDR2 YSYEKL. Trimming cost V 4 bases and J 4 bases, with 13 bases left between them. The CDR3 runs 14 residues. CDR3: CASSPAGAGYGYTF. The CDR3 DNA reads TGCGCCAGCAGCCCGGCGGGGGCAGGCTATGGCTACACCTTC.

This rearrangement joins TRBV28 to TRBJ2-7; a weak D match, TRBD2 (6 bases). The V end was cut by 5 bases, the J end by 6 bases, with 23 bases between. The CDR3 is 16 residues long. Germline-derived CDR1 and CDR2 are MDHEN and SYDVKM. The CDR3, as DNA: TGTGCCAGCAGTAGTTACTCCCGGACAATGGGGGGCGAGCAGTACTTC. Protein product: CASSSYSRTMGGEQYF.

Regarding this clone: A read error is likely here: a far larger clone is one base away. The rearrangement uses TRBV2 and TRBJ2-7; D gene ambiguous. The CDR3 runs 11 residues. Germline lookup yields CDR1 SNHLY and CDR2 FYNNEI. The CDR3 region has the DNA TGTGCCAGCATTGAAGTGACCGAGCAGTACTTC. This translates into CASIEVTEQYF.

V is TRBV14 and J is TRBJ1-4; 8 bases map to TRBD1. CDR3 length equals 17 residues. The germline V gene has CDR1 SGHDN and CDR2 FVKESK. Trimming at V came to 4 bases and at J to 3 bases, leaving 10 bases not matched to a gene. The CDR3, as DNA: TGTGCCAGCAGCCGGCGGACAGGGAGGGGGTCTAATGAAAAACTGTTTTTT. The encoded protein is CASSRRTGRGSNEKLFF. Supplemented by reference TRBV14 and TRBJ1-4, the full variable domain reads EAGVTQFPSHSVIEKGQTVTLRCDPISGHDNLYWYRRVMGKEIKFLLHFVKESKQDESGMPNNRFLAERTGGTYSTLKVQPAELEDSGVYFCASSRRTGRGSNEKLFFGSGTQLSVL.

CDR3 residues: CSVEPVPARGQFF. The CDR3 coding sequence is TGCAGCGTTGAACCCGTCCCCGCCAGAGGGCAGTTCTTC. This sequence joins TRBV29-1 and TRBJ2-1; D call uncertain. The CDR3 is made up of 13 amino acids. From germline, CDR1 is SQVTM and CDR2 ANQGSEA. V lost 2 bases and J 12 bases, leaving 17 bases between the germline ends.

This clone was seen once. The J gene is TRBJ2-7, the V gene TRBV28; TRBD2 might be the D (7 bases). Trimming took 8 bases from V and 0 from J, leaving 20 bases between them. The CDR3 runs 16 residues. The germline CDR1 and CDR2 sequences are MDHEN and SYDVKM. In DNA form, the CDR3 reads TGTGCCAGCGCCCCGGGGGGCAGCGCCGCCTCCTACGAGCAGTACTTC. It specifies CASAPGGSAASYEQYF.